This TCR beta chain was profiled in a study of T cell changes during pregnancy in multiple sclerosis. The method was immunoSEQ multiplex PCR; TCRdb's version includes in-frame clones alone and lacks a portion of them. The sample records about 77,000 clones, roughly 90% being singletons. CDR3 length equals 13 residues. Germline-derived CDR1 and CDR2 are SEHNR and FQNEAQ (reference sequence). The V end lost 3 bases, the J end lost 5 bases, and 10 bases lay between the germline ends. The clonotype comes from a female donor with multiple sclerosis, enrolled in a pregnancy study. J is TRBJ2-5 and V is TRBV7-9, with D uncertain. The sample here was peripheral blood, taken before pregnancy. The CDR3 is CASSFNTGETQYF. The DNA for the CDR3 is TGTGCCAGCAGCTTCAACACCGGGGAGACCCAGTACTTC.